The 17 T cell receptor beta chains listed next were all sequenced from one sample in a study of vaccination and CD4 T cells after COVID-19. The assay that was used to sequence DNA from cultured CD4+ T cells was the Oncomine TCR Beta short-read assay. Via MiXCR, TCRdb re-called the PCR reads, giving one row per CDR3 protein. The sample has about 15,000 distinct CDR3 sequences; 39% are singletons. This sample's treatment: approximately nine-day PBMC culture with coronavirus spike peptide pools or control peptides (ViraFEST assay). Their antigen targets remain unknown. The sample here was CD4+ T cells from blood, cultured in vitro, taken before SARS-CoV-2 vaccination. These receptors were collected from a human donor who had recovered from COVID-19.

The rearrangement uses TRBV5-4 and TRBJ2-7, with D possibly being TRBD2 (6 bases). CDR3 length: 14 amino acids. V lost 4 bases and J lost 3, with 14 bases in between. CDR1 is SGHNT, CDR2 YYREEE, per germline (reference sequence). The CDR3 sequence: CASSRGLLNYEQYF. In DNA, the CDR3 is TGTGCCAGCAGCAGGGGACTTCTTAACTACGAGCAGTACTTC.

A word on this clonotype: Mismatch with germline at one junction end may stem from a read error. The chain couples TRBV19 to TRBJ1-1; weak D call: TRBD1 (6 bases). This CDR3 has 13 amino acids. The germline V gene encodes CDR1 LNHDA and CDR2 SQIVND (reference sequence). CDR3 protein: CASSTKGDTGAFF. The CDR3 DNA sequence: TGTGCCAGTAGTACGAAGGGGGACACTGGAGCTTTCTTT.

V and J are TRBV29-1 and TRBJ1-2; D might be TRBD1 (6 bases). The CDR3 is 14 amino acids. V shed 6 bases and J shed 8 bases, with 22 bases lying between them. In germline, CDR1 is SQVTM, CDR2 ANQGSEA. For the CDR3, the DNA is TGCAGCGTGGCCCCCGGGGGGGGCGAGGGGGGCTACACCTTC. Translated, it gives CSVAPGGGEGGYTF.

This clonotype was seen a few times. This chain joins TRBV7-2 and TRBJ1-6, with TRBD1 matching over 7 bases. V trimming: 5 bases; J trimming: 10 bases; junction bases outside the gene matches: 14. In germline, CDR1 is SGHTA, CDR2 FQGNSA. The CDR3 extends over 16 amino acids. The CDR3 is CASSPPGGGAGSPLHF. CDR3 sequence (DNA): TGTGCCAGCAGCCCCCCAGGAGGGGGCGCAGGGTCACCCCTCCACTTT.

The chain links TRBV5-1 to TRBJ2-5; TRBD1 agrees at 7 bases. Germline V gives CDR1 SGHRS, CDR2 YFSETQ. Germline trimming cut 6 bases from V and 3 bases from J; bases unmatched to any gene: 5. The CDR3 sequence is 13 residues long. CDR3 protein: CASKRTGEETQYF. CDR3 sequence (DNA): TGCGCCAGCAAGAGAACAGGGGAAGAGACCCAGTACTTC. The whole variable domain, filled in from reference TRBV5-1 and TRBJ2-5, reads KAGVTQTPRYLIKTRGQQVTLSCSPISGHRSVSWYQQTPGQGLQFLFEYFSETQRNKGNFPGRFSGRQFSNSRSEMNVSTLELGDSALYLCASKRTGEETQYFGPGTRLLVL.

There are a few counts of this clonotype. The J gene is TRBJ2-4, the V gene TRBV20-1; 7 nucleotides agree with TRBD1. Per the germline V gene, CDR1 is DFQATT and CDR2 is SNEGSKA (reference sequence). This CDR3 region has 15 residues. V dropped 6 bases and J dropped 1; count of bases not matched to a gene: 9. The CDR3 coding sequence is TGCAGTGCCGGTGGGGACAGTCGGGCCAAAAACATTCAGTACTTC. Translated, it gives CSAGGDSRAKNIQYF.

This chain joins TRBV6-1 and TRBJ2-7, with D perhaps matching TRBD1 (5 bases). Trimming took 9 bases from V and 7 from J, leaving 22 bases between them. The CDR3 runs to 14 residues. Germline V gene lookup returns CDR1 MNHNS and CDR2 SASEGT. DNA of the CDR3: TGTGCCAGTACTTTCGGACAAACTACGAAGGAGCAGTACTTC. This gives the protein CASTFGQTTKEQYF.

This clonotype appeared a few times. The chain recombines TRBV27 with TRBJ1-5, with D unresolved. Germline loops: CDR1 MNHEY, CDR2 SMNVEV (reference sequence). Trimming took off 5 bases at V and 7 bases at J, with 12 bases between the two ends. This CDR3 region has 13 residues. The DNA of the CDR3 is TGTGCCAGCAGTCGAAATGGGAGGCAGCCCCAGCATTTT. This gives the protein CASSRNGRQPQHF.

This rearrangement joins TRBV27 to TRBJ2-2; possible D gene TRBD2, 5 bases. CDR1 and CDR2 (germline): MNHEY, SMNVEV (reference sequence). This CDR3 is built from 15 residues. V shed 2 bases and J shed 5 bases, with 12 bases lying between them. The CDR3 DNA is TGTGCCAGCAGTTTAAGGGCGGGTCAGACCGGGGAGCTGTTTTTT. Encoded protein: CASSLRAGQTGELFF.

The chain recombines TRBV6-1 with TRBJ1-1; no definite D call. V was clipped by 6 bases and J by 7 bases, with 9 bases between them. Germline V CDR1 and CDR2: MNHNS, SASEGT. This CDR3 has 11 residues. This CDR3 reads CASSRMGEAFF. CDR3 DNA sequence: TGTGCCAGCAGCCGTATGGGTGAAGCTTTCTTT.

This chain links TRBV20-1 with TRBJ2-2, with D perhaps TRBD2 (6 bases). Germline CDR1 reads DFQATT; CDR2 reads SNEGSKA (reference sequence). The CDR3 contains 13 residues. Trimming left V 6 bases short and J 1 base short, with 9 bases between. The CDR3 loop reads CSAGRGNTGELFF. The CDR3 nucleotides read TGCAGTGCCGGGCGGGGGAACACCGGGGAGCTGTTTTTT.

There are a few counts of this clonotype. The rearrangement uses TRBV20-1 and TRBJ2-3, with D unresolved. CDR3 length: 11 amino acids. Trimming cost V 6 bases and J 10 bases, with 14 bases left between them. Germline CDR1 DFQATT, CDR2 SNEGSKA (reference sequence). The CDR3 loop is CSARPQSAQYF. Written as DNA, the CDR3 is TGCAGTGCGAGACCCCAAAGCGCGCAGTATTTT.

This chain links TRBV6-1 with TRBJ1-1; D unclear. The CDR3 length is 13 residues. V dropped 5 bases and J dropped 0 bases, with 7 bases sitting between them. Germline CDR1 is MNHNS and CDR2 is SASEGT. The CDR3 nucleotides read TGTGCCAGCAGTAGGAAGATGAACACTGAAGCTTTCTTT. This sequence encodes CASSRKMNTEAFF.

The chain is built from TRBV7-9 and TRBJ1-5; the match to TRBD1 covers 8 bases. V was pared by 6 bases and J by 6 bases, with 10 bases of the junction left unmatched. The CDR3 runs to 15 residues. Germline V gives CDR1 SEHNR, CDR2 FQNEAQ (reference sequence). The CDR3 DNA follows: TGTGCCAGCAGTCTAGACAGGGGCCCATCTCAGCCCCAGCATTTT. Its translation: CASSLDRGPSQPQHF.

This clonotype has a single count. In DNA form, the CDR3 reads TGTGCCAGCAACCGGGGGACAGGGTCTTCTTACGAGCAGTACTTC. Amino acid sequence: CASNRGTGSSYEQYF. This chain joins TRBV6-1 and TRBJ2-7; TRBD1 matches 9 bases. The CDR3 extends over 15 amino acids. V was clipped by 7 bases and J by 4 bases; unmatched bases: 11. The germline gives CDR1 MNHNS, CDR2 SASEGT.

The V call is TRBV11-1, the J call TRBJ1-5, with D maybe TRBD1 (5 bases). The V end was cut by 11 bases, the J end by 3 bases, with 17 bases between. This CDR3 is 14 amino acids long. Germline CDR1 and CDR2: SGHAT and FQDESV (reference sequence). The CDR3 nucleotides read TGTGCCGGCAACGTAAGAGGACACAATCAGCCCCAGCATTTT. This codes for CAGNVRGHNQPQHF.

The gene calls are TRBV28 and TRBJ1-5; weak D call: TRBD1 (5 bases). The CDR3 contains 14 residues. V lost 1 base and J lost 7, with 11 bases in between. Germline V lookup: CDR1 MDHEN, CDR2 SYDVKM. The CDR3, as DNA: TGTGCCAGCAGTTTATCGGGGCTTTACCAGCCCCAGCATTTT. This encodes CASSLSGLYQPQHF.